The clone carrying this T cell receptor beta chain was recorded once. The PCR ran on 60 Vbeta and 13 Jbeta primers. Only in-frame clones appear in the TCRdb table, and some are missing; sequencing was by immunoSEQ multiplex PCR. The sample has about 200,000 clones; around 86% are singletons. This sample was included in a study of cytomegalovirus exposure and HLA in healthy donors. Trimming at V came to 5 bases and at J to 1 base, leaving 4 bases not matched to a gene. The CDR3 runs 15 residues. The germline CDR1 and CDR2 sequences are LNHNV and YYDKDF (reference sequence). The chain carries TRBV15 and TRBJ2-2; 7 nucleotides match TRBD2. What was sequenced was PBMCs. The clonotype originates from a woman between 40 and 50 years old in good health and CMV-seronegative. CDR3 loop: CATSLSGRNTGELFF. CDR3 coding DNA: TGTGCCACCAGCCTTAGCGGGCGGAACACCGGGGAGCTGTTTTTT.